What follows describes a single T cell receptor beta chain. Its antigen is still unknown. TCRdb keeps only in-frame clones here, not all; method: immunoSEQ multiplex PCR. The table has 2 million to 2.5 million clones, roughly 93% seen once; the top ten hold about 0.39%. The data originate from a study of shared clonotypes between healthy human individuals. About the research overall: Plates per donor: three CD4 naive, three CD4 memory, two CD8 naive, one CD8 memory.

V was trimmed by 3 bases and J by 5 bases, leaving 13 bases between them. There are 14 residues in the CDR3. The germline gives CDR1 MNHNS, CDR2 SASEGT. Points from the study as a whole: Larger estimated richness was generally recorded for naive subsets relative to memory subsets.

This chain links TRBV6-1 with TRBJ2-5; perhaps TRBD1 as D (5 bases). The sample was naive CD4+ T cells from PBMCs. Described subset: CD45RA+ positively selected. The source of this sequence is a man aged 18 to 29 in good health. Some clones in this sample may be carry-over from other donors' samples. CDR3 nucleotides: TGTGCCAGCAGTGACTTAGGGGTGAGGGAGACCCAGTACTTC. Its translation is CASSDLGVRETQYF.